The 18 T cell receptor beta chains listed next were all sequenced from one sample in a study of blood T cell repertoires in COVID-19. Profiled with immunoSEQ multiplex PCR; TCRdb holds only in-frame clones, not every one. In the table there are around 100,000 clones, roughly nine tenths of which are singletons. Material for sequencing was peripheral blood. The origin of the receptors is a man aged 45 to 65 in a cohort sampled during active COVID-19.

The chain has TRBV7-9 and TRBJ2-2; D might be TRBD1 (6 bases). Trimming removed 5 bases from V and 4 bases from J, with 17 bases in between. The CDR3 length is 16 residues. Germline V gene lookup returns CDR1 SEHNR and CDR2 FQNEAQ (reference sequence). The DNA of the CDR3 is TGTGCCAGCAGCAAGGACAGCCGCTTCTCCACCGGGGAGCTGTTTTTT. It encodes CASSKDSRFSTGELFF.

This clone has at least ten counts. This chain joins TRBV5-1 and TRBJ1-2; TRBD1 matches at 8 bases. CDR3 length: 15 residues. The V gene's germline CDR1 is SGHRS and CDR2 YFSETQ. V trimming: 7 bases; J trimming: 8 bases; junction bases outside the gene matches: 16. CDR3 region: CASGVESRGPQGYTF. CDR3 DNA: TGCGCCAGCGGCGTTGAAAGCAGGGGGCCACAAGGCTACACCTTC.

This clone was seen only once. V is TRBV19 and J is TRBJ1-5; D remains ambiguous. V lost 1 base, J lost 1 base, and 20 bases lay in between. Germline CDR1 LNHDA, CDR2 SQIVND (reference sequence). The CDR3 runs 19 residues. The CDR3 protein is CASSIGSPPLRTSNQPQHF. DNA of the CDR3: TGTGCCAGTAGTATAGGATCCCCCCCGCTAAGAACCAGCAATCAGCCCCAGCATTTT.

The chain employs TRBV6-5 and TRBJ1-3; TRBD1 matches 8 bases. CDR1 is MNHEY, CDR2 SVGAGI, per germline. CDR3 length: 14 amino acids. J gave up 2 bases and V 7 bases, and 4 bases lay outside the gene matches. In nucleotides, the CDR3 is TGTGCCAGCATAGACAGGGGACCTGGAAACACCATATATTTT. This sequence encodes CASIDRGPGNTIYF.

DNA for the CDR3: TGTGCCAGTAGTATGATACAGGGGGAGACCCAGTACTTC. Translating it yields CASSMIQGETQYF. This chain links TRBV19 with TRBJ2-5; the match to TRBD1 covers 7 bases. Germline CDR1 is LNHDA and CDR2 is SQIVND (reference sequence). This CDR3 has 13 amino acids. V was pared by 3 bases and J by 5 bases, with 3 bases of the junction left unmatched.

The chain links TRBV7-9 to TRBJ2-5, with a tentative D call TRBD2 (6 bases). The germline CDR1 and CDR2 sequences are SEHNR and FQNEAQ (reference sequence). This CDR3 is built from 15 residues. V lost 1 base and J lost 0, with 9 bases in between. The CDR3 bases are TGTGCCAGCAGCTTAGACCGGGACTACCAAGAGACCCAGTACTTC. Translation: CASSLDRDYQETQYF.

The chain couples TRBV28 to TRBJ2-2; TRBD2 matches 7 bases. The CDR3 contains 16 residues. Germline V gene data show CDR1 as MDHEN and CDR2 as SYDVKM. The junction had 4 bases not matched to a gene; V was cut back by 2 bases and J by 1 base. CDR3 in amino acids: CASSLGLAVNTGELFF. The CDR3 nucleotides read TGTGCCAGCAGTTTAGGCCTAGCGGTGAACACCGGGGAGCTGTTTTTT.

The chain uses TRBV14 and TRBJ2-1; 7 bases fit TRBD1. V gave up 4 bases and J gave up 9 bases; unmatched junction bases: 9. Per the germline V gene, CDR1 is SGHDN and CDR2 is FVKESK. The CDR3 spans 14 residues. This chain's CDR3 is CASSPFKGAGEQFF. The DNA for the CDR3 is TGTGCCAGCAGCCCTTTTAAGGGGGCGGGTGAGCAGTTCTTC.

In DNA, the CDR3 is TGTGCCAGCAGCCGAGAGCGGGATACGCAGTATTTT. Translating it yields CASSRERDTQYF. The rearrangement links TRBV13 to TRBJ2-3; perhaps TRBD2 as D (5 bases). Trimming left V 5 bases short and J 6 bases short, with 9 bases between. The germline CDR1 and CDR2 sequences are PRHDT and FYEKMQ (reference sequence). The CDR3 has 12 residues.

The J gene is TRBJ1-1, the V gene TRBV7-3, with D unclear. V lost 2 bases and J 2 bases, leaving 12 bases between the germline ends. The CDR3 runs to 15 residues. Germline CDR1 and CDR2: SGHTA and FQGTGA. CDR3 bases: TGTGCCAGCAGCTTATACCCCACGGGTAACACTGAAGCTTTCTTT. This encodes CASSLYPTGNTEAFF.

The chain has TRBV6-5 and TRBJ1-3, with TRBD1 identical over 7 bases. V shed 6 bases, J shed 4 bases, and the junction held 6 bases outside the gene matches. The CDR3 is 14 amino acids. From germline, CDR1 is MNHEY and CDR2 SVGAGI. CDR3 sequence reads: CASRHRDRGNTIYF. Written as DNA, the CDR3 is TGTGCCAGCAGACACCGGGACAGAGGAAACACCATATATTTT.

V is TRBV4-1 and J is TRBJ1-1; 7 bases are shared with TRBD1. CDR1 is MGHRA and CDR2 is YSYEKL in the germline V gene. V trimming: 6 bases; J trimming: 3 bases; junction bases outside the gene matches: 10. This CDR3 is built from 15 residues. Here the CDR3 reads CASSLQGGMDTEAFF. Written as DNA, the CDR3 is TGCGCCAGCAGTCTCCAGGGGGGAATGGACACTGAAGCTTTCTTT.

The genes are TRBV5-6 and TRBJ1-1; 8 bases are a match to TRBD1. V gave up 4 bases and J gave up 1 base; unmatched junction bases: 6. CDR1 and CDR2 (germline): SGHDT, YYEEEE. The CDR3 totals 15 residues. The CDR3 loop reads CASSPLDRENTEAFF. CDR3 nucleotides: TGTGCCAGCAGCCCACTGGACAGGGAGAACACTGAAGCTTTCTTT.

The gene calls are TRBV6-2 or TRBV6-3 and TRBJ1-5; 7 bases agree with TRBD1. The CDR3 covers 13 residues. J was trimmed by 6 bases and V by 5 bases; bases with no gene match: 4. Germline V gives CDR1 MNHEY, CDR2 SVGEGT. The CDR3 loop reads CASSDREGQPQHF. The DNA for the CDR3 is TGTGCCAGCAGTGACAGGGAAGGTCAGCCCCAGCATTTT.

This clone came up a few times. The CDR3 bases are TGTGCCAGCAGCGGCGGGACTAGCGGGGGGCGGGGAGAGACCCAGTACTTC. Amino acids: CASSGGTSGGRGETQYF. This sequence joins TRBV9 and TRBJ2-5, with TRBD2 matching 15 bases. Germline V gene data show CDR1 as SGDLS and CDR2 as YYNGEE. The CDR3 has 17 residues. The V gene end was trimmed by 3 bases and the J gene end by 4 bases; junction bases not matched to a gene: 7.

V usage is TRBV6-1 and J usage is TRBJ2-1, with D perhaps TRBD1 (5 bases). The length of the CDR3 is 16 residues. V dropped 4 bases and J dropped 0 bases, with 13 bases sitting between them. Germline V CDR1 and CDR2: MNHNS, SASEGT. The CDR3 loop reads CASSAVTASSYNEQFF. The CDR3 DNA reads as TGTGCCAGCAGTGCCGTGACAGCGAGCTCCTACAATGAGCAGTTCTTC.

This clone was seen a single time. The chain couples TRBV7-8 to TRBJ2-5; a possible D gene is TRBD2 (6 bases). V was trimmed by 7 bases and J by 5 bases, leaving 17 bases between them. Germline CDR1 is SGHVS and CDR2 is FQNEAQ. This CDR3 is built from 14 residues. The CDR3 region is CASTLGPGGETQYF. CDR3 DNA: TGTGCCAGCACTCTCGGCCCCGGAGGGGAGACCCAGTACTTC.

The chain couples TRBV29-1 to TRBJ2-4, with D maybe TRBD2 (6 bases). V gave up 0 bases and J gave up 1 base, with 10 bases separating them. There are 15 residues in the CDR3. Germline V gene lookup returns CDR1 SQVTM and CDR2 ANQGSEA. CDR3: CSVEEEAGAKNIQYF. CDR3 nucleotide sequence: TGCAGCGTTGAAGAGGAGGCGGGGGCCAAAAACATTCAGTACTTC.